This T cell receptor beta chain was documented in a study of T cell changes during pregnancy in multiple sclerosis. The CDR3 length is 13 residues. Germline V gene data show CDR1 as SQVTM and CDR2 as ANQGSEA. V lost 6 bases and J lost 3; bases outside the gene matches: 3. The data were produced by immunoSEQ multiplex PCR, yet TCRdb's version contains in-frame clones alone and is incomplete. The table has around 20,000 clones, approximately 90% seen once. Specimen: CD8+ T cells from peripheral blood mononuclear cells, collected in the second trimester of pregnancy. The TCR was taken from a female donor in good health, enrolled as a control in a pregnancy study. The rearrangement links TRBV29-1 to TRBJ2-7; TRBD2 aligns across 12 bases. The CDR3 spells CSVKTSGSYEQYF. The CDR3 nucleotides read TGCAGCGTGAAGACTAGCGGGAGCTACGAGCAGTACTTC.